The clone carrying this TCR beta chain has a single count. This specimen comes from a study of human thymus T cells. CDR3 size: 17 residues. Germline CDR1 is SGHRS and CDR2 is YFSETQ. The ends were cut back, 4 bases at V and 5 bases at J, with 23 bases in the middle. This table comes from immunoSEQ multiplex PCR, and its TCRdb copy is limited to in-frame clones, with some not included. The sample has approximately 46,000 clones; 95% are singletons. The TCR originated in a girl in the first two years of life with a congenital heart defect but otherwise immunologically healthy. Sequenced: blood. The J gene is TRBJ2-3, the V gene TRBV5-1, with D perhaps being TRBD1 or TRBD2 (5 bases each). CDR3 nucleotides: TGCGCCAGCAGCCCGAAGACCCCGGGACCCCGGGAAGATACGCAGTATTTT. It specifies CASSPKTPGPREDTQYF.